This TCR beta chain was documented in a study of blood T cells in healthy people across ages. Study-level findings and limits: When set beside aged donors, long-lived donors presented more naive CD4+ cells and higher diversity.

With respect to this clonotype: Its specificity is not known.

It was with a sample-barcoded 5' primer and a J-beta primer mix that a second PCR of roughly 7 to 12 cycles was run. A template-switch adaptor containing 12 random nucleotides labeled each cDNA molecule. Using its own MiXCR run on the 5' RACE reads, TCRdb lists one record per CDR3 protein. The table shows 750,000 to 950,000 distinct CDR3 sequences, with roughly 25% occurring only once. CDR1 and CDR2 (germline): ENHRY, SYGVKD. The CDR3 spans 13 residues. The V gene lost 5 bases and the J gene lost 3 bases, with 7 bases spanning the gap. Donors gave roughly 10 milliliters of peripheral blood apiece. This same sample was also taken into another study, of T cells of mothers and their children.

This clonotype was sampled from a boy aged 5-17 years in good health. The specimen sequenced was blood. V usage is TRBV10-3 and J usage is TRBJ1-4; D unresolved. The CDR3 sequence is CAISPGPNEKLFF. The DNA of the CDR3 is TGTGCCATCAGTCCAGGACCTAATGAAAAACTGTTTTTT.